This T cell receptor (beta chain) was found in a study of graft-versus-host responses after intestinal transplantation. Background on the study: Isolated intestinal, liver-intestinal, or multivisceral transplants had been given to the recipients.

This clone appeared a single time. The CDR3 sequence is 16 residues long. V shed 3 bases and J 5 bases; nucleotides not matched to a gene: 9. Germline V CDR1 and CDR2: SGHVS, FQNEAQ. Sequencing used immunoSEQ multiplex PCR; TCRdb keeps in-frame clones, though not all of them. The sample has about 15,000 clones, over 50% seen once; the top ten hold about 13%. Intraepithelial and lamina propria lymphocytes were isolated from graft specimens. The receptor was isolated from a human patient who received an intestinal transplant, so some T cells may come from the graft donor. This specimen consisted of ileum tissue, obtained 524 days after transplant. The chain has TRBV7-8 and TRBJ1-4; 7 bases are a match to TRBD1. The CDR3 DNA reads TGTGCCAGCAGCTTTGGGTTAGGCAGGGGGAATGAAAAACTGTTTTTT. This translates into CASSFGLGRGNEKLFF. Supplemented by reference TRBV7-8 and TRBJ1-4, the full variable domain reads GAGVSQSPRYKVAKRGQDVALRCDPISGHVSLFWYQQALGQGPEFLTYFQNEAQLDKSGLPSDRFFAERPEGSVSTLKIQRTQQEDSAVYLCASSFGLGRGNEKLFFGSGTQLSVL.